This entry lists 11 T cell receptor beta chains sequenced from one sample in a study of blood T cell repertoires in COVID-19 (dated by TCRdb to 2020 to 2022). The library was produced with the immunoSEQ multiplex PCR assay. Entries here come from immuneACCESS through TCRdb and include only in-frame sequences with V and J called. Some clones fail to appear in such tables; in the studies checked, an unresolved V gene covers under half of the shortfall, and the cause of the remainder is unknown. The sample table holds tens of thousands of clones, of which 89% were seen once. The ten biggest clones cover roughly 2.3% of the sample. Sequencing was performed on peripheral blood. Every receptor here comes from a man in his fifties or sixties with acute or convalescent COVID-19.

The rearrangement joins TRBV7-9 to TRBJ2-2; D is ambiguous. Germline V gene lookup returns CDR1 SEHNR and CDR2 FQNEAQ (reference sequence). This CDR3 has 12 amino acids. The V and J ends lost 8 bases and 5 bases respectively, with 9 bases between them. CDR3 sequence reads: CASGVLTGELFF. The CDR3 region has the DNA TGTGCCAGCGGAGTCCTAACCGGGGAGCTGTTTTTT.

The chain uses TRBV29-1 and TRBJ2-2; TRBD1 aligns across 11 bases. V trimming: 5 bases; J trimming: 5 bases; junction bases outside the gene matches: 7. Germline V gene lookup returns CDR1 SQVTM and CDR2 ANQGSEA. The length of the CDR3 is 15 residues. The CDR3 sequence is CSVSRTGGLTGELFF. DNA for the CDR3: TGCAGCGTTTCGAGGACAGGGGGCCTGACCGGGGAGCTGTTTTTT.

This sequence joins TRBV5-5 and TRBJ2-6; the D gene is possibly TRBD1 (5 bases). The germline V gene encodes CDR1 SGHKS and CDR2 YYEKEE (reference sequence). Trimming removed 4 bases at V and 4 bases at J, with 12 bases between. This CDR3 is built from 15 residues. This CDR3 is CASSSRVSGANVLTF. The CDR3 DNA follows: TGTGCCAGCAGCAGCAGGGTTTCAGGGGCCAACGTCCTGACTTTC.

The rearrangement links TRBV19 to TRBJ1-5, with D perhaps matching TRBD1 (6 bases). The CDR3 consists of 13 residues. With 5 bases removed from V and 4 bases from J, the gap between germline ends came to 9 bases. Germline V gives CDR1 LNHDA, CDR2 SQIVND (reference sequence). The CDR3 is CASSPQGNQPQHF. The DNA of the CDR3 is TGTGCCAGTAGTCCCCAGGGGAATCAGCCCCAGCATTTT.

The V and J genes are TRBV5-1 and TRBJ1-6; perhaps TRBD1 as D (6 bases). The germline V gene encodes CDR1 SGHRS and CDR2 YFSETQ. Trimming shortened V by 0 bases and J by 6 bases, and 13 bases separated the two germline ends. CDR3 length: 16 amino acids. The CDR3 DNA reads as TGCGCCAGCAGCTTGGCCCTTAGGGGGTTTAATTCACCCCTCCACTTT. Residues: CASSLALRGFNSPLHF. Filled out from reference TRBV5-1 and TRBJ1-6, the complete variable domain reads KAGVTQTPRYLIKTRGQQVTLSCSPISGHRSVSWYQQTPGQGLQFLFEYFSETQRNKGNFPGRFSGRQFSNSRSEMNVSTLELGDSALYLCASSLALRGFNSPLHFGNGTRLTVT.

J is TRBJ1-2 and V is TRBV2; 9 nucleotides match TRBD1. Germline CDR1 and CDR2: SNHLY and FYNNEI. The CDR3 loop spans 13 amino acids. Germline trimming cut 6 bases from V and 8 bases from J; bases unmatched to any gene: 7. The chain's CDR3 is CASRGDRVLGYTF. The CDR3 DNA reads as TGTGCCAGCAGGGGGGACAGGGTGTTGGGCTACACCTTC.

The gene calls are TRBV7-6 and TRBJ2-2; weak D call: TRBD2 (5 bases). The V end was cut by 1 base, the J end by 3 bases, with 12 bases between. Per germline, CDR1 SGHVS and CDR2 FNYEAQ. CDR3 size: 16 residues. CDR3 nucleotides: TGTGCCAGCAGCTTAGTCGGGAAGCTTGACACCGGGGAGCTGTTTTTT. Its translation: CASSLVGKLDTGELFF.

This chain joins TRBV6-5 and TRBJ1-5, with 7 bases aligning to TRBD1. The V segment lost 5 bases and the J segment 1 base; nucleotides outside the gene matches: 2. There are 14 residues in the CDR3. CDR1 MNHEY and CDR2 SVGAGI come from the germline V gene. The CDR3 loop is CASSPGQSNQPQHF. The CDR3 DNA reads TGTGCCAGCAGTCCGGGACAGAGCAATCAGCCCCAGCATTTT.

The rearrangement links TRBV15 to TRBJ2-7; possible D gene TRBD1, 5 bases. V was shortened by 5 bases and J by 2 bases, with 16 bases between the two germline ends. Germline V gene data show CDR1 as LNHNV and CDR2 as YYDKDF (reference sequence). This CDR3 contains 15 residues. The CDR3 DNA reads as TGTGCCACCAGCCCATCGTCAGGGCCCCCCTACGAGCAGTACTTC. Translating it yields CATSPSSGPPYEQYF.

DNA of the CDR3: TGTGCCAGCAGCCAGGCGGAGTCCGGCTACACCTTC. Translating gives CASSQAESGYTF. The chain joins TRBV3-1 (or the pseudogene TRBV3-2) to TRBJ1-2; no clear D. Germline V gene data show CDR1 as LGHDT and CDR2 as YNNKEL (reference sequence). The CDR3 spans 12 residues. V was cut by 3 bases and J by 8 bases, with 10 bases left in between.

The chain combines TRBV27 with TRBJ1-1; D is unclear. Between the trimmed V and J ends, which lost 1 base and 1 base, there was a span of 7 bases. This CDR3 region has 14 residues. From germline, CDR1 is MNHEY and CDR2 SMNVEV (reference sequence). The CDR3 loop reads CASSLYRRNTEAFF. The CDR3 bases are TGTGCCAGCAGTTTATACCGGAGGAACACTGAAGCTTTCTTT.